A single sample gave rise to the 5 T cell receptor beta chains below, sequenced in a study of T cell repertoires in cytomegalovirus infection. MiXCR, applied by TCRdb to the reads, yields one record per CDR3 protein. The data hold roughly 70,000 distinct CDR3 sequences, with 20% to 25% observed a single time. No antigen has been identified for these receptors. Sequences were derived from CD8+ T cells from cultured PBMCs, sampled from culture after CMV antigen stimulation. These receptors came from a human donor in good health (CMV status not recorded). Some clones in this sample may be carry-over from other donors' samples.

The rearrangement joins TRBV5-5 to TRBJ1-2; the D gene is possibly TRBD1 (5 bases). The CDR3 extends over 14 amino acids. The germline CDR1 and CDR2 sequences are SGHKS and YYEKEE (reference sequence). Deletions cut 4 bases from V and 2 bases from J, with 12 bases between. The CDR3 is CASSRTRINYGYTF. Written as DNA, the CDR3 is TGTGCCAGCAGCAGGACACGTATCAACTATGGCTACACCTTC.

V is TRBV20-1 and J is TRBJ1-5; TRBD1 is a possible D gene (6 bases). Trimming cost V 6 bases and J 3 bases, with 21 bases left between them. The germline CDR1 and CDR2 sequences are DFQATT and SNEGSKA (reference sequence). This CDR3 has 16 residues. CDR3 DNA sequence: TGCAGTGCCATAATACCGGGGGCGCGGGACAATCAGCCCCAGCATTTT. As protein: CSAIIPGARDNQPQHF.

This chain links TRBV6-1 with TRBJ2-5; D is perhaps TRBD2 (7 bases). Trimming cost V 3 bases and J 1 base, with 12 bases left between them. Germline CDR1 is MNHNS and CDR2 is SASEGT. The CDR3 length is 15 residues. DNA of the CDR3: TGTGCCAGCAGTGATGGGAGGGGGGCCCAAGAGACCCAGTACTTC. Protein product: CASSDGRGAQETQYF.

The rearrangement links TRBV7-2 to TRBJ2-2; tentative D call: TRBD1 (5 bases). The CDR3 length is 15 residues. The germline CDR1 and CDR2 sequences are SGHTA and FQGNSA. V was pared by 3 bases and J by 6 bases, with 14 bases between. The CDR3 sequence: CASSFIGFRAGELFF. The CDR3 coding sequence is TGTGCCAGCAGCTTTATAGGGTTCAGGGCCGGGGAGCTGTTTTTT.

The genes are TRBV19 and TRBJ2-1; 7 bases are shared with TRBD1. The V segment lost 4 bases and the J segment 2 bases; nucleotides outside the gene matches: 2. The CDR3 is 14 amino acids. CDR1 and CDR2 from the germline V gene are LNHDA and SQIVND (reference sequence). The CDR3 protein is CASSTGGTYNEQFF. The CDR3 bases are TGTGCCAGTAGTACAGGGGGTACCTACAATGAGCAGTTCTTC. Combining the CDR3 with reference TRBV19 and TRBJ2-1 gives the whole variable domain DGGITQSPKYLFRKEGQNVTLSCEQNLNHDAMYWYRQDPGQGLRLIYYSQIVNDFQKGDIAEGYSVSREKKESFPLTVTSAQKNPTAFYLCASSTGGTYNEQFFGPGTRLTVL.